The 9 T cell receptor beta chains in this list originate from one sample, sequenced in a study of kidney transplant recipient with SARS-CoV-2 infection. TCRdb reprocessed the reads via MiXCR and lists one record per CDR3 protein. The repertoire has roughly 250,000 distinct CDR3 sequences, under 30% of them found once; the top ten carry under 9.5%. Sequencing was performed on a blood sample, taken at baseline and around day 120 from a kidney transplant recipient. The source of these receptors is a male patient aged 25-45 years who had COVID-19 and was a kidney transplant recipient. Some of the T cells may derive from the graft donor.

This clonotype was observed many times. V is TRBV30 and J is TRBJ1-2; no definite D call. Germline CDR1 GTSNPN, CDR2 SVGIG (reference sequence). The length of the CDR3 is 12 residues. Trimming removed 2 bases from V and 1 base from J, with 5 bases in between. DNA of the CDR3: TGTGCCTGGAGTACTGTTAACTATGGCTACACCTTC. The encoded protein is CAWSTVNYGYTF.

To note about this clonotype: Possible read error: a much larger clone is one base away. The chain joins TRBV5-6 to TRBJ1-2; possible D gene TRBD1, 5 bases. CDR3 length: 16 residues. The V gene's germline CDR1 is SGHDT and CDR2 YYEEEE. With 7 bases removed from V and 4 bases from J, the gap between germline ends came to 23 bases. The CDR3 is CASAADSSRKTYGYTF. DNA of the CDR3: TGTGCCAGCGCTGCAGACAGTAGTCGAAAGACCTATGGCTACACCTTC.

This clonotype was seen ten or more times. The chain joins TRBV20-1 to TRBJ2-3, with D perhaps matching TRBD1 (5 bases). The CDR3 sequence is 14 residues long. Trimming pared 2 bases from V and 5 bases from J, leaving 14 bases between. CDR1 DFQATT and CDR2 SNEGSKA come from the germline V gene (reference sequence). CDR3 region: CSARSTESRDTQYF. The CDR3, as DNA: TGCAGTGCTAGATCGACAGAATCGAGAGATACGCAGTATTTT.

This clonotype showed up just a few times. The V call is TRBV24-1, the J call TRBJ2-3; possibly TRBD2 for D (5 bases). CDR1 KGHDR and CDR2 SFDVKD come from the germline V gene. With 0 bases removed from V and 4 bases from J, the gap between germline ends came to 7 bases. The CDR3 contains 14 residues. The CDR3 region has the DNA TGTGCCACCAGTGATTTGCGGGATGCAGATACGCAGTATTTT. It codes for CATSDLRDADTQYF.

In its sample, this clonotype was seen many times. The chain recombines TRBV19 with TRBJ2-3; 8 nucleotides align to TRBD1. V was clipped by 5 bases and J by 4 bases; unmatched bases: 2. The CDR3 is made up of 13 amino acids. From germline, CDR1 is LNHDA and CDR2 SQIVND (reference sequence). The CDR3 region has the DNA TGTGCCAGTAGTGACAGGGGTCCAGATACGCAGTATTTT. Protein: CASSDRGPDTQYF.

This clonotype has at least ten counts. The chain joins TRBV5-6 to TRBJ2-3; D might be TRBD1 (6 bases). The CDR3 runs to 15 residues. Trimming shortened V by 4 bases and J by 2 bases, and 14 bases separated the two germline ends. CDR1 and CDR2 from the germline V gene are SGHDT and YYEEEE. The CDR3 reads CASSRQEIITDTQYF. CDR3 DNA: TGTGCCAGCAGCCGACAGGAGATTATCACAGATACGCAGTATTTT.

To note about this clonotype: A much larger clone lies one base from this, so it may be a read error. It is likely a read error, because the conserved phenylalanine at the end of the CDR3 is missing. The V call is TRBV4-1, the J call TRBJ2-1; 9 nucleotides line up with TRBD1. CDR3 length: 16 amino acids. The V gene end was trimmed by 4 bases and the J gene end by 3 bases; junction bases not matched to a gene: 7. Per the germline V gene, CDR1 is MGHRA and CDR2 is YSYEKL. The CDR3: CASSLLWTGVYNEQFL. The CDR3 DNA follows: TGCGCCAGCAGCCTTCTGTGGACAGGGGTCTACAATGAGCAGTTCCTC.

As for this clonotype: A much bigger clone sits one base away, suggesting this may be a read error. The chain is built from TRBV19 and TRBJ2-5, with 12 bases aligning to TRBD2. CDR3 length: 15 amino acids. Per germline, CDR1 LNHDA and CDR2 SQIVND (reference sequence). Trimming cost V 5 bases and J 3 bases; bases outside gene matches: 4. In DNA, the CDR3 is TGTGCCAGTAGTCGCAGACTAGCGGGAGAAGAGACCCAGTACTTC. Translated, it gives CASSRRLAGEETQYF.

This clonotype appeared many times. This chain links TRBV20-1 with TRBJ2-3; TRBD1 agrees at 10 bases. Trimming took 5 bases from V and 1 from J; bases not matched to a gene: 6. Germline V gene sequence: CDR1 DFQATT, CDR2 SNEGSKA (reference sequence). CDR3 length: 15 residues. CDR3 region: CSALAGTGGTDTQYF. CDR3 coding DNA: TGCAGTGCTTTGGCCGGGACAGGGGGCACAGATACGCAGTATTTT.